This T cell receptor (beta chain) was profiled in a study of blood T cell repertoires in COVID-19. Study background: Acute and convalescent COVID-19 samples came from the United States, Italy and Spain.

Generated by immunoSEQ multiplex PCR, the TCRdb table keeps only in-frame clones and is missing some. The data hold about 170,000 clones, with roughly 90% observed a single time. The CDR3 loop spans 13 amino acids. Between the trimmed V and J ends, which lost 3 bases and 8 bases, there was a span of 11 bases. Germline V gene data show CDR1 as SGHTA and CDR2 as FQGTGA. V is TRBV7-3 and J is TRBJ2-1, with D possibly being TRBD1 (5 bases). This clonotype was obtained from a man aged 45 to 65 with acute or convalescent COVID-19. The sequenced material came from peripheral blood. CDR3 region: CASSFLQDHEQFF. The DNA for the CDR3 is TGTGCCAGCAGCTTTCTACAGGACCATGAGCAGTTCTTC.